The source of this T cell receptor beta chain is a study of blood T cell repertoires in COVID-19. Study-level information: The origin of the acute and convalescent COVID-19 samples was the United States, Italy and Spain. T cells, B-cell-depleted T cells, or PBMCs supplied cDNA or gDNA.

Germline CDR1 MNHEY, CDR2 SVGAGI. V was pared by 5 bases and J by 7 bases, with 9 bases between. CDR3 size: 12 residues. Per the original data handling: Scientists estimated how many nucleated cells there were by amplifying reference gene primers. The repertoire was sequenced with immunoSEQ multiplex PCR; TCRdb's copy has only in-frame clones and lacks some. V and J calls and clone size are given by that table; D and trimming were obtained from the DNA. Here the sample spans some 66,000 clones, 82% being singletons. Sequenced sample: peripheral blood. This sequence originates from a man between 60 and 75 years old with acute or convalescent COVID-19. V gene TRBV6-5 combines with J gene TRBJ1-3, with D possibly matching TRBD1 (5 bases). CDR3 region: CASSHGANTIYF. Written as DNA, the CDR3 is TGTGCCAGCAGTCATGGGGCTAACACCATATATTTT.